This T cell receptor beta chain was identified during a study of T cell changes during pregnancy in multiple sclerosis. J was trimmed by 4 bases and V by 3 bases; bases with no gene match: 3. This CDR3 region has 14 residues. Per the germline V gene, CDR1 is SGHTA and CDR2 is FQGTGA. Data came from immunoSEQ multiplex PCR; TCRdb stores just in-frame clones and leaves some out. The sample contains approximately 90,000 clones, roughly nine tenths of which appear only once. Sequencing used peripheral blood, obtained in the first trimester of pregnancy. The chain uses TRBV7-3 and TRBJ2-3, with 8 bases matching TRBD2. The receptor comes from a female donor with multiple sclerosis, enrolled in a pregnancy study. CDR3 region: CASSLFGGADTQYF. In DNA, the CDR3 is TGTGCCAGCAGCTTGTTCGGGGGGGCAGATACGCAGTATTTT.